These T cell receptor beta chains were read from a single sample in a study of T cells in Graves' hyperthyroidism and ophthalmopathy. TCRdb recomputed calls from the multiplex PCR reads with MiXCR, one row per CDR3 protein. The data contain about 720,000 distinct CDR3 sequences, 16% of them singletons. Sequencing input: blood. These receptors were taken from a man aged 18 to 30 with Graves' hyperthyroidism. Both conserved end residues are part of each CDR3. Where a row states a size, it is once, few, many or the class of an expanded clone; other rows omit it.

j_call clone_size cdr3_length v_call cdr3_aa
TRBJ1-2 many 13 TRBV12-3/TRBV12-4 CASSFWRNYGYTF
TRBJ2-7 NA 15 TRBV28 CASSLGGAESYEQYF
TRBJ2-5 few 13 TRBV5-1 CASSLIQRETQYF
TRBJ2-7 few 14 TRBV19 CASRSVMGSYEQYF
TRBJ2-3 NA 15 TRBV19 CASSIGLTVTDTQYF
TRBJ1-1 many 16 TRBV7-9 CASSLGVGAQDTEAFF
TRBJ2-1 many 13 TRBV2 CASTAGVPNEQFF
TRBJ1-1 many 14 TRBV28 CASSPATVNTEAFF
TRBJ2-3 many 15 TRBV20-1 CSARDPFRRADTQYF
TRBJ2-7 many 15 TRBV2 CASHEKAGGPDEQYF
TRBJ2-3 NA 16 TRBV20-1 CSAVLSIAGGPDTQYF
TRBJ2-6 NA 18 TRBV9 CASSGGTSGSRWANVLTF
TRBJ2-7 NA 14 TRBV9 CASSVEEGVYEQYF
TRBJ2-7 few 15 TRBV28 CASSLFLGSTYEQYF
TRBJ2-5 few 16 TRBV7-2 CASSLGQGAFGETQYF
TRBJ2-3 NA 15 TRBV7-2 CASSTTSALTDTQYF
TRBJ1-5 few 15 TRBV5-1 CASSPTGPSNQPQHF
TRBJ1-2 NA 13 TRBV6-2/TRBV6-3 CASLQGLEYGYTF
TRBJ2-1 many 13 TRBV29-1 CSVEETTGNEQFF
TRBJ2-2 NA 13 TRBV11-2 CASGLRGTGELFF
TRBJ2-1 few 17 TRBV27 CASSFLTQGEGRDEQFF
TRBJ2-1 NA 13 TRBV20-1 CSARGPQTNEQFF
TRBJ2-7 many 15 TRBV28 CASSSPGQGFHEQYF
TRBJ2-7 NA 12 TRBV12-3/TRBV12-4 CASSLKGYGQYF